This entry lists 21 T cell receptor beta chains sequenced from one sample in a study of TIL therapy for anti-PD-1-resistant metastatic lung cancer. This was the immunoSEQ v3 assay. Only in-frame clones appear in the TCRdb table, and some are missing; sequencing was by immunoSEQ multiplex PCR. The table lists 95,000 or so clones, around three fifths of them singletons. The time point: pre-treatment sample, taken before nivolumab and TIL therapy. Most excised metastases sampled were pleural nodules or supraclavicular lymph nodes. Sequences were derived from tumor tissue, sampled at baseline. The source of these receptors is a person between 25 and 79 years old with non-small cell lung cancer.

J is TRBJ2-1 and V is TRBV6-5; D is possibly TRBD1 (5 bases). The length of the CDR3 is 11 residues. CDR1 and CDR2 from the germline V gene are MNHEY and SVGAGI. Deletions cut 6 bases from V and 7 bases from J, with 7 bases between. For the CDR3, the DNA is TGTGCCAGCAGGACAGAAAATGAGCAGTTCTTC. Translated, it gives CASRTENEQFF.

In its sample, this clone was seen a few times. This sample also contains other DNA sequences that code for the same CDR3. As DNA, the CDR3 is TGTGCCACCAGTGGCCAGGGGGATCAGCCCCAGCATTTT. Its translation is CATSGQGDQPQHF. The rearrangement uses TRBV24-1 and TRBJ1-5; 7 bases map to TRBD1. The CDR3 has 13 residues. Germline CDR1 is KGHDR and CDR2 is SFDVKD. The V segment lost 5 bases and the J segment 5 bases; nucleotides outside the gene matches: 2.

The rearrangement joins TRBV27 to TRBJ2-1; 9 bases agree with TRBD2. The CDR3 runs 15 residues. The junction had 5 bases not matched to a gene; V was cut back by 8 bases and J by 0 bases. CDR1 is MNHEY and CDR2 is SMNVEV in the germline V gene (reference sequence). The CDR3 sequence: CASGSSGSSYNEQFF. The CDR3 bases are TGTGCCAGCGGGAGTAGCGGGAGCTCCTACAATGAGCAGTTCTTC.

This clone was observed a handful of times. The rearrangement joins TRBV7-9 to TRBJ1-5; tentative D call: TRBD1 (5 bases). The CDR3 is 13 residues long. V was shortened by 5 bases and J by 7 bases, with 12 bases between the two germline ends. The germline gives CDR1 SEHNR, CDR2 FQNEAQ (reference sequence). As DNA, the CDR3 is TGTGCCAGCAGCCCTCAGGGTGGCCAGCCCCAGCATTTT. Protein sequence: CASSPQGGQPQHF.

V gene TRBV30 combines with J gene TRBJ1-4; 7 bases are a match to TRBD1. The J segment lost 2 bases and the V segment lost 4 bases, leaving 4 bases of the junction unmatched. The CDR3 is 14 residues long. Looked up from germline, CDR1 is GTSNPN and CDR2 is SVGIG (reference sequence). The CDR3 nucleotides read TGTGCCTGGACAGGGGGGCTGACTAATGAAAAACTGTTTTTT. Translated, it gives CAWTGGLTNEKLFF.

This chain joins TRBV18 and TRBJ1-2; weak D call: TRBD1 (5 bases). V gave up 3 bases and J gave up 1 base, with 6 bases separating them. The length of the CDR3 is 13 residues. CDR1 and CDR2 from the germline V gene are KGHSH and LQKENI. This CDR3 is CASSPQGNYGYTF. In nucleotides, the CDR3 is TGTGCCAGCTCACCCCAGGGTAACTATGGCTACACCTTC.

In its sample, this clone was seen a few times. The CDR3 sequence is CASSSGETYYNEQFF. The DNA for the CDR3 is TGTGCCAGCAGTTCTGGAGAAACCTACTACAATGAGCAGTTCTTC. The V call is TRBV28, the J call TRBJ2-1; D is undetermined. This CDR3 region has 15 residues. Trimming left V 4 bases short and J 3 bases short, with 13 bases between. Germline V gives CDR1 MDHEN, CDR2 SYDVKM.

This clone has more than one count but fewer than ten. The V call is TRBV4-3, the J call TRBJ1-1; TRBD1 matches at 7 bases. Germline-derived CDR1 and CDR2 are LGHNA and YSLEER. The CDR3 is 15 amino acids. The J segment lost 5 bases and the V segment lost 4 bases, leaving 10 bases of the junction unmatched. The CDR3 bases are TGCGCCAGCAGCCGGTGGGACAGCCCTGGGACTGAAGCTTTCTTT. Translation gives CASSRWDSPGTEAFF.

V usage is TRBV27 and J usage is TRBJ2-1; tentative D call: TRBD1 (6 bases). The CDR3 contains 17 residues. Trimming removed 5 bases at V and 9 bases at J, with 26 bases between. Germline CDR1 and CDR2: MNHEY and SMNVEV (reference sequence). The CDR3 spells CASSLLSGPGQFTEQFF. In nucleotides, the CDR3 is TGTGCCAGCAGTCTTTTGTCCGGGCCGGGACAATTCACTGAGCAGTTCTTC.

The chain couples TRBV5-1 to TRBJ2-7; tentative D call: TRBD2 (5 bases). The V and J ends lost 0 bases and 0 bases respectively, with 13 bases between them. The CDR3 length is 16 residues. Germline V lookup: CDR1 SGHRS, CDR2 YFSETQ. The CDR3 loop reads CASSLAWGAASYEQYF. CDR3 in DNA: TGCGCCAGCAGCTTGGCCTGGGGAGCGGCCTCCTACGAGCAGTACTTC.

CDR3 nucleotides: TGTGCCAGCAGCTTAGGTCCAGATTCTAACTATGGCTACACCTTC. This gives the protein CASSLGPDSNYGYTF. The chain carries TRBV7-2 and TRBJ1-2; no firm D call. Trimming took 1 base from V and 0 from J, leaving 9 bases between them. The length of the CDR3 is 15 residues. Per the germline V gene, CDR1 is SGHTA and CDR2 is FQGNSA.

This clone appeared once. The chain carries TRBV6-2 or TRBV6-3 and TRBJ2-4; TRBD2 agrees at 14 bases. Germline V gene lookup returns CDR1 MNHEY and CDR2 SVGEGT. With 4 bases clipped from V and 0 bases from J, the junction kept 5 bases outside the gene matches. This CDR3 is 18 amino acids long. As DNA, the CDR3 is TGTGCCAGCAGTTCGGGACTAGCGGGGGCCGTAGCCAAAAACATTCAGTACTTC. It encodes CASSSGLAGAVAKNIQYF.

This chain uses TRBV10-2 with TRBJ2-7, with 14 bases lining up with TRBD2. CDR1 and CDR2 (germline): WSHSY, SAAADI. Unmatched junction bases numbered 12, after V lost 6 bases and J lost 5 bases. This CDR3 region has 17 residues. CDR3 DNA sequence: TGCGCCAGCAGCGGGGGCGGGACTAGCGGGAGAGAAAACGAGCAGTACTTC. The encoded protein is CASSGGGTSGRENEQYF.

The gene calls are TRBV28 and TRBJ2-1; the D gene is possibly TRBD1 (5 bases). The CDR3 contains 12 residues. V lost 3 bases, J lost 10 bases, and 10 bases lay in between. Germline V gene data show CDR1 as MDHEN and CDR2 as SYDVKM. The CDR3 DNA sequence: TGTGCCAGCAGTTTGGGGCTGGGAGAGCAGTTCTTC. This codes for CASSLGLGEQFF.

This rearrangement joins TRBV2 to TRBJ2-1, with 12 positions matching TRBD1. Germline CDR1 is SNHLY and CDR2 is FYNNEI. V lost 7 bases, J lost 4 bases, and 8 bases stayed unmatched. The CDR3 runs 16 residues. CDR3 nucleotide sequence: TGTGCCAGCAACCCCCCGGGACAGGGGGCATACAATGAGCAGTTCTTC. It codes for CASNPPGQGAYNEQFF.

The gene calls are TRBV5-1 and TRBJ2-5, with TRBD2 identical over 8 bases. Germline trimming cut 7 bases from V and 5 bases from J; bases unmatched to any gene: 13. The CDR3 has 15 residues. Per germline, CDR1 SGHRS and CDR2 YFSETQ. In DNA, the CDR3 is TGCGCCAGCTCCCCGGGGGGGGGCACGCTGGAGACCCAGTACTTC. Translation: CASSPGGGTLETQYF.

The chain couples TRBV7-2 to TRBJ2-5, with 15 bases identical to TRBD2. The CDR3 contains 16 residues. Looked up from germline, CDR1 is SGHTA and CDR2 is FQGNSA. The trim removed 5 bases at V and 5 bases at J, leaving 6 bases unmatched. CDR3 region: CASSPGTSGRRETQYF. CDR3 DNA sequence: TGTGCCAGCAGCCCCGGGACTAGCGGGAGGAGGGAGACCCAGTACTTC.

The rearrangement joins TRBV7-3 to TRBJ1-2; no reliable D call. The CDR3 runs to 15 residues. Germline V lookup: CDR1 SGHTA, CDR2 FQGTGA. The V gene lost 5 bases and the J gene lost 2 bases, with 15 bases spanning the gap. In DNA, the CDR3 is TGTGCCAGCAGCCGGGAACTCAGCGCGAACTATGGCTACACCTTC. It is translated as CASSRELSANYGYTF.

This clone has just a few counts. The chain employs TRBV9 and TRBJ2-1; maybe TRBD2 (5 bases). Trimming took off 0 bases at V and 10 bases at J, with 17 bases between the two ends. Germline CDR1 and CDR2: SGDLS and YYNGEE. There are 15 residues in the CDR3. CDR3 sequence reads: CASSVGGIPSEEQFF. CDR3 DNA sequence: TGTGCCAGCAGCGTAGGAGGGATTCCCTCGGAGGAGCAGTTCTTC.

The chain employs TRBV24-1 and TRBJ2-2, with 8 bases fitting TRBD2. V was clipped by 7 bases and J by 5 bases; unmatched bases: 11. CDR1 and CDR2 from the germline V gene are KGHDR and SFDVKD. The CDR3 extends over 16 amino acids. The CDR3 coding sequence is TGTGCCACCAGCCTTCACGGGACTAGTACTACCGGGGAGCTGTTTTTT. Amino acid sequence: CATSLHGTSTTGELFF.

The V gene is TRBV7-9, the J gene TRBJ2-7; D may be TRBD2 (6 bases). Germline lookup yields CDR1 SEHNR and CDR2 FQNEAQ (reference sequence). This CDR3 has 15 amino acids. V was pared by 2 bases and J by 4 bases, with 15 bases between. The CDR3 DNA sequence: TGTGCCAGCAGCTTACAGCCGCTTGGAGGGTACGAGCAGTACTTC. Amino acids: CASSLQPLGGYEQYF.